This T cell receptor (beta chain) was sequenced during a study of early T cells in non-severe SARS-CoV-2 infection. Turning to the study itself: Bulk RNA taken from unsorted whole blood was sequenced, leaving chains unpaired.

General observations from the study: Lookups in VDJdb leaned toward anti-spike CD8 responses and missed private and CD4 specificities.

With regard to this clonotype: Its matching antigen is unknown.

Attached unique molecular identifiers marked individual cDNA molecules. TCRdb processed the 5' RACE reads anew with MiXCR; each CDR3 protein has one entry. The sample gives tens of thousands of distinct CDR3 sequences, 8% to 10% of which show up once; 8% to 9% is in the top ten. V was pared by 3 bases and J by 3 bases, with 5 bases of the junction left unmatched. This CDR3 is 14 amino acids long. This TCR derives from an adult who was a healthcare worker with PCR-confirmed SARS-CoV-2 infection or an uninfected control (not recorded which). Material: whole blood. The J gene is TRBJ2-7, the V gene TRBV12-3 or TRBV12-4; TRBD2 aligns across 7 bases. Here the CDR3 DNA reads TGTGCCAGCAGTTTTAGCGGGCTCGGCTACGAGCAGTACTTC. Translating gives CASSFSGLGYEQYF.